This T cell receptor (beta chain) was captured by sequencing in a study of CD8+CD57+ T cells in acquired aplastic anemia. This CDR3 comprises 14 residues. CDR1 DFQATT and CDR2 SNEGSKA come from the germline V gene (reference sequence). V dropped 3 bases and J dropped 3 bases, with 15 bases sitting between them. Profiles of TCR beta VDJ and CDR3 were generated from a genomic DNA template. TCRdb reprocessed the reads with MiXCR, giving one entry per CDR3 protein. The table has hundreds of thousands of distinct CDR3 sequences, 60% to 80% seen once. The source material was sorted CD4+, CD8+, or CD8+CD57+ T cells (not recorded which) from PBMCs. This TCR derives from a human donor in good health, serving as a control. This chain connects TRBV20-1 to TRBJ2-7; D possibly matches TRBD1 or TRBD2 (5 bases each). The CDR3 reads CSARGESQYYEQYF. In DNA, the CDR3 is TGCAGTGCTAGGGGGGAGAGCCAGTACTACGAGCAGTACTTC.